This is a list of T cell receptor beta chains from one sample in a study of tumor-infiltrating lymphocytes in primary liver carcinoma. In TCRdb, the multiplex PCR reads were re-called with MiXCR into one record per CDR3 protein. Of about 350,000 distinct CDR3 sequences listed, about 61% were seen once; the top ten hold under 8%. The sample consisted of peripheral blood. Receptors were obtained from a man in his forties with primary liver carcinoma and hepatitis B virus infection. CDR3s include the opening cysteine and the closing phenylalanine or tryptophan. The D gene is left open where the match is weak. A row's size may be missing; if present it is once, few, many or a size class.

D gene: .; J gene: TRBJ2-6; V gene: TRBV29-1; clone size: .; CDR3 DNA: TGCAGCGTTAACAAAAGAGCGGATTCTGGAGCCAACGTCCTGACTTTC; CDR3 protein: CSVNKRADSGANVLTF
D gene: .; J gene: TRBJ2-2; V gene: TRBV10-3; clone size: .; CDR3 DNA: TGTGCCATCAGTGAGGGAACGAACACCGGGGAGCTGTTTTTT; CDR3 protein: CAISEGTNTGELFF
D gene: .; J gene: TRBJ1-2; V gene: TRBV5-1; clone size: few; CDR3 DNA: TGCGCCAGCAGCTTGGGTGGACAGAACTATGGCTACACCTTC; CDR3 protein: CASSLGGQNYGYTF
D gene: .; J gene: TRBJ1-2; V gene: TRBV7-9; clone size: few; CDR3 DNA: TGTGCCAGCAGCTCCCAGGGTTTATATGGCTACACCTTC; CDR3 protein: CASSSQGLYGYTF
D gene: .; J gene: TRBJ2-4; V gene: TRBV11-2; clone size: .; CDR3 DNA: TGTGCCAGCAGCTTATCGACCGGGACACCTCAAAACATTCAGTACTTC; CDR3 protein: CASSLSTGTPQNIQYF
D gene: .; J gene: TRBJ2-7; V gene: TRBV6-5; clone size: .; CDR3 DNA: TGTGCCAGCAGTTACTCGGGGGCTAGCGAGTTTGGGGAGCAGTACTTC; CDR3 protein: CASSYSGASEFGEQYF
D gene: .; J gene: TRBJ2-1; V gene: TRBV28; clone size: once; CDR3 DNA: TGTGCCAGCAGTTTAGGACGGGCCTACAGTGAGCAGTTCTTC; CDR3 protein: CASSLGRAYSEQFF
D gene: TRBD1; J gene: TRBJ2-2; V gene: TRBV10-3; clone size: .; CDR3 DNA: TGTGCCATCAATGAGTCGGCTAGGGGGCCTATGGACACCGGGGAGCTGTTTTTT; CDR3 protein: CAINESARGPMDTGELFF
D gene: .; J gene: TRBJ1-5; V gene: TRBV6-5; clone size: once; CDR3 DNA: TGTGCCAGCAGTTACTCGAACGGAAATAAGCCCCAGCATTTT; CDR3 protein: CASSYSNGNKPQHF
D gene: TRBD1; J gene: TRBJ1-1; V gene: TRBV11-1; clone size: .; CDR3 DNA: TGTGCCAGCAAGTTAAGGCAGGGGGCCGTCACTGAAGATTTCTTT; CDR3 protein: CASKLRQGAVTEDFF
D gene: .; J gene: TRBJ2-1; V gene: TRBV11-2; clone size: once; CDR3 DNA: TGTGCCAGCATCTTACAGTCTTTCCGGGTGGGAGTCAATGAGCAGTTCTTC; CDR3 protein: CASILQSFRVGVNEQFF
D gene: TRBD1; J gene: TRBJ2-1; V gene: TRBV12-5; clone size: .; CDR3 DNA: TGTGCTAGTGGTTTGGTACGGAGGACAGGGGAAAACAATGAGCAGTTCTTC; CDR3 protein: CASGLVRRTGENNEQFF
D gene: .; J gene: TRBJ1-1; V gene: TRBV5-4; clone size: many; CDR3 DNA: TGTGCCAGCAGCTTTTTAACGGACGAAGCTTTCTTT; CDR3 protein: CASSFLTDEAFF
D gene: TRBD2; J gene: TRBJ2-1; V gene: TRBV29-1; clone size: .; CDR3 DNA: TGCAGCGTTGAGCGGGGGGGGGATGAGAAGTTCTTC; CDR3 protein: CSVERGGDEKFF
D gene: .; J gene: TRBJ1-6; V gene: TRBV28; clone size: .; CDR3 DNA: TGTGCCAGCAGTTCAGGGGACCATAATTCACCCCTCCACTTT; CDR3 protein: CASSSGDHNSPLHF
D gene: TRBD2; J gene: TRBJ2-3; V gene: TRBV14; clone size: once; CDR3 DNA: TGTACCAGCAGCGGACTAGTGGCAGATACGCAGTATTTT; CDR3 protein: CTSSGLVADTQYF
D gene: TRBD2; J gene: TRBJ2-7; V gene: TRBV12-3/TRBV12-4; clone size: .; CDR3 DNA: TGTGCCAGCAGTTTATCAGCGGGAAGCTCCTACGAACAGTACTTC; CDR3 protein: CASSLSAGSSYEQYF
D gene: TRBD2; J gene: TRBJ2-1; V gene: TRBV5-5; clone size: .; CDR3 DNA: TGTGCCAGCAGCTTTCTACTAGCGGGAGCCCCTGAGCATTTCTTC; CDR3 protein: CASSFLLAGAPEHFF
D gene: .; J gene: TRBJ1-5; V gene: TRBV6-6; clone size: .; CDR3 DNA: TGTGCCAGCAGTTACGGGGGCCCGAGCAATCAGCCCCAGCATTTT; CDR3 protein: CASSYGGPSNQPQHF
D gene: .; J gene: TRBJ2-2; V gene: TRBV11-2; clone size: .; CDR3 DNA: TGTGCCAGCACGCCAGCTGACCTAAGGTTGACCGGGGAGCTGTTTTTT; CDR3 protein: CASTPADLRLTGELFF
D gene: .; J gene: TRBJ2-1; V gene: TRBV11-2; clone size: .; CDR3 DNA: TGTGCCAGCAGCTTATCAGCATCCTGCAATGGGCAGTTCTTC; CDR3 protein: CASSLSASCNGQFF
D gene: .; J gene: TRBJ1-1; V gene: TRBV29-1; clone size: many; CDR3 DNA: TGCAGCGTTTGGTACAGGGTGGAAGCTGAAGCTTTCTTT; CDR3 protein: CSVWYRVEAEAFF
D gene: TRBD1; J gene: TRBJ1-2; V gene: TRBV6-1; clone size: many; CDR3 DNA: TGTGCCAGCAGACACCCCCCGACAGGGGGCTATGGCTATGGCTACACCTTC; CDR3 protein: CASRHPPTGGYGYGYTF
D gene: TRBD2; J gene: TRBJ2-7; V gene: TRBV11-2; clone size: many; CDR3 DNA: TGTGCCAGCAGCTTAGGACAGGCGGGAGGTAAATACGAGCAGTACTTC; CDR3 protein: CASSLGQAGGKYEQYF
D gene: .; J gene: TRBJ2-1; V gene: TRBV14; clone size: .; CDR3 DNA: TGTGCCAGCAGCCAGGGGTATCTACCGTCGGTCGCGGCCTACAATGAGCAGTTCTTC; CDR3 protein: CASSQGYLPSVAAYNEQFF
D gene: .; J gene: TRBJ2-5; V gene: TRBV11-2; clone size: many; CDR3 DNA: TGTGCCAGCAGCTCACAACAGACCCAGTACTTC; CDR3 protein: CASSSQQTQYF
D gene: .; J gene: TRBJ2-7; V gene: TRBV11-2; clone size: many; CDR3 DNA: TGTGCCAGCAGCTCGAGGGGGAACCACTACGAGCAGTACTTC; CDR3 protein: CASSSRGNHYEQYF
D gene: .; J gene: TRBJ1-3; V gene: TRBV5-6; clone size: .; CDR3 DNA: TGTGCCAGGAGCCCGATGGAACTACGTCTCTCTGGAAACACCATATATTTT; CDR3 protein: CARSPMELRLSGNTIYF
D gene: .; J gene: TRBJ1-2; V gene: TRBV6-5; clone size: many; CDR3 DNA: TGTGCCAGCAGTTACGACCCGAAGCGGGCCTTCTATGGCTACACCTTC; CDR3 protein: CASSYDPKRAFYGYTF
D gene: .; J gene: TRBJ2-5; V gene: TRBV11-1; clone size: many; CDR3 DNA: TGTGCCAGCAGTTCCCCTGCAGGGATGGCAGAGACCCAGTACTTC; CDR3 protein: CASSSPAGMAETQYF
D gene: .; J gene: TRBJ2-5; V gene: TRBV20-1; clone size: .; CDR3 DNA: TGCAGTGCTAATAAACCAGCCCAGAGAAAAGAGACCCAGTACTTC; CDR3 protein: CSANKPAQRKETQYF
D gene: .; J gene: TRBJ1-3; V gene: TRBV28; clone size: .; CDR3 DNA: TGTGCCAGCACTATACCAGGGAACACCATATATTTT; CDR3 protein: CASTIPGNTIYF
D gene: .; J gene: TRBJ2-1; V gene: TRBV6-2/TRBV6-3; clone size: many; CDR3 DNA: TGTGCCAGCAGTTACTCATTCGAGCGGGCGTCCTACAATGAGCAGTTCTTC; CDR3 protein: CASSYSFERASYNEQFF
D gene: .; J gene: TRBJ2-7; V gene: TRBV30; clone size: .; CDR3 DNA: TGTGCCTGGAGTGTAAAACCGGGCAGGAGCTCCTACGAGCAGTACTTC; CDR3 protein: CAWSVKPGRSSYEQYF
D gene: TRBD1; J gene: TRBJ1-5; V gene: TRBV10-3; clone size: .; CDR3 DNA: TGTGCCATGCAGGGGGGGCTCGATCAGCCCCAGCATTTT; CDR3 protein: CAMQGGLDQPQHF
D gene: .; J gene: TRBJ1-6; V gene: TRBV5-6; clone size: many; CDR3 DNA: TGTGCCAGCAGCTTGGTTGGACAGCGCAATTCACCCCTCCACTTT; CDR3 protein: CASSLVGQRNSPLHF
D gene: .; J gene: TRBJ2-3; V gene: TRBV25-1; clone size: many; CDR3 DNA: TGTGCCAGCAGTGAAGGTTTGCGGAGCACAGATACGCAGTATTTT; CDR3 protein: CASSEGLRSTDTQYF
D gene: .; J gene: TRBJ2-1; V gene: TRBV11-3; clone size: many; CDR3 DNA: TGTGCCAGCAGCTTAGGTAGCGCCTACAATGAGCAGTTCTTC; CDR3 protein: CASSLGSAYNEQFF
D gene: TRBD1; J gene: TRBJ1-2; V gene: TRBV5-5; clone size: many; CDR3 DNA: TGTGCCAGCAGCCCACAGGGGGCGGGTGGCTACACCTTC; CDR3 protein: CASSPQGAGGYTF
D gene: .; J gene: TRBJ2-7; V gene: TRBV6-5; clone size: many; CDR3 DNA: TGTGCCAGCAGGGTTCTCTCATCCTCCTACGAGCAGTACTTC; CDR3 protein: CASRVLSSSYEQYF
D gene: TRBD1; J gene: TRBJ2-1; V gene: TRBV13; clone size: .; CDR3 DNA: TGTGCCAGCAGCTTAGGATATGGTCGGACAGGGGCTTCATACGAGCAGTTCTTC; CDR3 protein: CASSLGYGRTGASYEQFF
D gene: TRBD1; J gene: TRBJ2-3; V gene: TRBV30; clone size: .; CDR3 DNA: TGTGCCTGGAGTGTACTCTTCCGGACAGGGTATACAGATACGCAGTATTTT; CDR3 protein: CAWSVLFRTGYTDTQYF
D gene: .; J gene: TRBJ2-5; V gene: TRBV14; clone size: many; CDR3 DNA: TGTGCCAGCAGCCAAGAGCAGGGGACTTGGGAGACCCAGTACTTC; CDR3 protein: CASSQEQGTWETQYF
D gene: .; J gene: TRBJ2-7; V gene: TRBV6-1; clone size: .; CDR3 DNA: TGTGCCAGCAGCCACTCTTTGCAGGGCAAGCAGTACTTC; CDR3 protein: CASSHSLQGKQYF
D gene: .; J gene: TRBJ2-1; V gene: TRBV19; clone size: few; CDR3 DNA: TGTGCCAGTAGTATGATACTAGCCGCCAATGAGCAGTTCTTC; CDR3 protein: CASSMILAANEQFF
D gene: TRBD2; J gene: TRBJ2-2; V gene: TRBV6-2/TRBV6-3; clone size: many; CDR3 DNA: TGTGCCAGCAGTTGGTTGAGGAGTAGCGGGAGATCCGGGGAGCTGTTTTTT; CDR3 protein: CASSWLRSSGRSGELFF
D gene: .; J gene: TRBJ2-4; V gene: TRBV4-1; clone size: .; CDR3 DNA: TGTGCCAGCAGTCACCGGGACTCCCGGGGCATTCAGTACTTC; CDR3 protein: CASSHRDSRGIQYF
D gene: .; J gene: TRBJ1-4; V gene: TRBV4-1; clone size: few; CDR3 DNA: TGCGCCAGCAGCCAATACCGGGGTGAAAAACTGTTTTTT; CDR3 protein: CASSQYRGEKLFF
D gene: TRBD2; J gene: TRBJ2-1; V gene: TRBV11-2; clone size: .; CDR3 DNA: TGTGCCAGCAGCGAAGACGGACTAGCGGGAAACGATGAGCAGTCCTTC; CDR3 protein: CASSEDGLAGNDEQSF
D gene: TRBD2; J gene: TRBJ2-1; V gene: TRBV6-1; clone size: .; CDR3 DNA: TGTGCCAGCAGTGAAGGGGCCGTGAGCGGGAGGTTTGACAATGAGCAGTTCTTC; CDR3 protein: CASSEGAVSGRFDNEQFF
D gene: .; J gene: TRBJ2-3; V gene: TRBV11-2; clone size: .; CDR3 DNA: TGTGCCAGCAGCACTGGACAGACTTTCACAGATACGCAGTATTTT; CDR3 protein: CASSTGQTFTDTQYF
D gene: .; J gene: TRBJ2-3; V gene: TRBV7-9; clone size: .; CDR3 DNA: TGTGCCAGCAGCCAACCCCGGGGGGCTAACACAGATACGCAGTATTTT; CDR3 protein: CASSQPRGANTDTQYF
D gene: .; J gene: TRBJ1-5; V gene: TRBV10-3; clone size: few; CDR3 DNA: TGTGCCATCAAAGCAGGGGAAGGAGGTCAGCCCCAGCATTTT; CDR3 protein: CAIKAGEGGQPQHF
D gene: .; J gene: TRBJ1-2; V gene: TRBV11-2; clone size: .; CDR3 DNA: TGTGCCAGTAGCTTAGGTGAGATAGCCCTAGGAGGCTACACCTTC; CDR3 protein: CASSLGEIALGGYTF
D gene: .; J gene: TRBJ2-1; V gene: TRBV6-6; clone size: .; CDR3 DNA: TGTGCCAGCACCAGAACCGGGACAAAGTACAATGAGCAGTTCTTC; CDR3 protein: CASTRTGTKYNEQFF
D gene: TRBD1; J gene: TRBJ1-5; V gene: TRBV11-2; clone size: .; CDR3 DNA: TGTGCTAACAGCTTAGGGACAGGGAGTCAGCCCCAGCATTTT; CDR3 protein: CANSLGTGSQPQHF
D gene: TRBD1; J gene: TRBJ2-3; V gene: TRBV5-6; clone size: .; CDR3 DNA: TGTACCAGCAGCGGGGACAGGGGTGCAGATTCGCAGTATTTT; CDR3 protein: CTSSGDRGADSQYF
D gene: TRBD2; J gene: TRBJ2-3; V gene: TRBV5-4; clone size: .; CDR3 DNA: TGTGCCAGCAGCTTTGGCGGGAGTGGAAACACAGATACGCAGTATTTT; CDR3 protein: CASSFGGSGNTDTQYF